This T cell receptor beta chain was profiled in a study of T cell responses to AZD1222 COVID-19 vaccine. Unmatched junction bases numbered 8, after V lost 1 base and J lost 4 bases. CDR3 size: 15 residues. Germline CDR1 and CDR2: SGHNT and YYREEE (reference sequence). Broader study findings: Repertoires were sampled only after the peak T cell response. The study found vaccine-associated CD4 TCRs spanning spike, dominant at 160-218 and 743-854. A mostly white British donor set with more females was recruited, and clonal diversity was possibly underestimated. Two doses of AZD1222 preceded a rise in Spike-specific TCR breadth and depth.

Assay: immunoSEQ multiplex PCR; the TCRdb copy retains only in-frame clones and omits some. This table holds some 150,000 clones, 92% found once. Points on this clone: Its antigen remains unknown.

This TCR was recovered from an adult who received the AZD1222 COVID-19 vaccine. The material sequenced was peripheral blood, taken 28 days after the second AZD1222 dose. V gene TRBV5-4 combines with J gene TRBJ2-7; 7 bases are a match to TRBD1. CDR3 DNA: TGTGCCAGCAGCTTGCCCCCGGGGACAGCTTACGAGCAGTACTTC. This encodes CASSLPPGTAYEQYF.